The table lists the clone carrying this T cell receptor (beta chain) with a count of one. Enrollment of patients from Seattle took place during active infection, with longitudinal follow-up. The sample originates from a study of blood T cell repertoires in COVID-19. The overall study: Specimens from acute and convalescent COVID-19 originated in the United States, Italy and Spain. T cells, B-cell-depleted T cells, or PBMCs supplied cDNA or gDNA.

In the original workflow: Quantification of nucleated cells was approximated via reference gene primer amplification. Sequenced by immunoSEQ multiplex PCR; TCRdb stores in-frame clones only, minus some. V, J and clone size reflect that table, while D and trimming were determined from the DNA. The data contain about 140,000 clones, 88% of them singletons. This receptor was obtained from a human donor with COVID-19, enrolled during active disease. The donor label of this sample is uncertain. Sequencing was performed on peripheral blood.

CDR3 protein: CASGVGAYEQFF. Here the CDR3 DNA reads TGTGCCAGCGGCGTGGGGGCCTATGAGCAGTTCTTC. This chain uses TRBV12-3 or TRBV12-4 with TRBJ2-1, with D tentatively TRBD1 (6 bases). With 8 bases removed from V and 8 bases from J, the gap between germline ends came to 13 bases. The CDR3 consists of 12 residues.